These 27 T cell receptor beta chains share one sample of origin, sequenced in a study of CD8 T cells in Susac syndrome. Random hexamers were used to reverse transcribe an amount of about 0.45 to 1 ug RNA. Via MiXCR, TCRdb re-called the immunoSEQ multiplex PCR reads, giving one row per CDR3 protein. The sample lists over 150,000 distinct CDR3 sequences; 90% to 95% were seen once. Sequencing was carried out using CD4+ T cells from PBMCs. The receptors were sampled from a human donor with Susac syndrome.

The chain combines TRBV20-1 with TRBJ2-5, with D unclear. CDR1 is DFQATT, CDR2 SNEGSKA, per germline (reference sequence). The CDR3 sequence is 14 residues long. The germline V and J ends were trimmed by 4 bases and 2 bases, with 14 bases remaining between them. As DNA, the CDR3 is TGCAGTGCTAAAGTCTCGGGCCCTCAAGAGACCCAGTACTTC. This translates into CSAKVSGPQETQYF.

V usage is TRBV2 and J usage is TRBJ1-2, with 7 bases identical to TRBD1. CDR1 is SNHLY, CDR2 FYNNEI, per germline. Trimming at V came to 4 bases and at J to 2 bases, leaving 7 bases not matched to a gene. This CDR3 comprises 15 residues. For the CDR3, the DNA is TGTGCCAGCAGTGCCGGGACAGTGCTAAACTATGGCTACACCTTC. This encodes CASSAGTVLNYGYTF.

This chain connects TRBV19 to TRBJ2-1; TRBD1 matches 8 bases. Germline V gene lookup returns CDR1 LNHDA and CDR2 SQIVND (reference sequence). The J segment lost 2 bases and the V segment lost 8 bases, leaving 2 bases of the junction unmatched. The length of the CDR3 is 13 residues. The CDR3 reads CASGTGAYNEQFF. The CDR3 DNA follows: TGTGCCAGTGGGACAGGAGCCTACAATGAGCAGTTCTTC.

A single count supports this clonotype. The chain carries TRBV6-6 and TRBJ1-1, with D possibly being TRBD1 (6 bases). CDR1 and CDR2 (germline): MNHNY, SVGAGI (reference sequence). V lost 2 bases, J lost 2 bases, and 15 bases lay in between. This CDR3 is built from 16 residues. This chain's CDR3 is CASSYAGQFPNTEAFF. CDR3 nucleotides: TGTGCCAGCAGTTACGCCGGACAGTTTCCCAACACTGAAGCTTTCTTT.

The chain joins TRBV6-5 to TRBJ2-7; D assignment may be TRBD1 or TRBD2 (5 bases each). This CDR3 has 14 amino acids. V was pared by 8 bases and J by 0 bases, with 14 bases between. Germline CDR1 MNHEY, CDR2 SVGAGI. In DNA form, the CDR3 reads TGTGCCAGCTGGGGACCGCCGATCTCCTACGAGCAGTACTTC. Residues: CASWGPPISYEQYF.

Only a few counts were recorded for this clonotype. The chain joins TRBV2 to TRBJ1-1; D not certain. Germline CDR1 reads SNHLY; CDR2 reads FYNNEI. This CDR3 contains 12 residues. V was clipped by 4 bases and J by 1 base, with 4 bases between them. The CDR3 region is CASSAGNTEAFF. The CDR3 bases are TGTGCCAGCAGTGCCGGGAACACTGAAGCTTTCTTT.

V and J are TRBV7-2 and TRBJ2-2, with D perhaps assigned TRBD1 or TRBD2 (5 bases each). The V end was cut by 5 bases, the J end by 4 bases, with 14 bases between. This CDR3 comprises 15 residues. Germline CDR1 SGHTA, CDR2 FQGNSA. For the CDR3, the DNA is TGTGCCAGCAGCCCCACGGGACGGGCCACCGGGGAGCTGTTTTTT. Translated, it gives CASSPTGRATGELFF.

The chain carries TRBV20-1 and TRBJ1-2; D is unclear. Germline V gene sequence: CDR1 DFQATT, CDR2 SNEGSKA (reference sequence). The length of the CDR3 is 16 residues. V lost 0 bases and J 6 bases, leaving 20 bases between the germline ends. CDR3 coding DNA: TGCAGTGCTAGAGATCAGTGGAGGGCCAGGATTGATGGCTACACCTTC. Translated: CSARDQWRARIDGYTF.

The rearrangement links TRBV7-6 to TRBJ2-2; D could derive from TRBD1 or TRBD2 (5 bases each). This CDR3 is built from 16 residues. Germline V gene lookup returns CDR1 SGHVS and CDR2 FNYEAQ. V lost 5 bases to trimming and J lost 5 bases, with 18 bases between them. Written as DNA, the CDR3 is TGTGCCAGCAGCCCGTTTTCGAGGGGAAAGACCGGGGAGCTGTTTTTT. Translated, it gives CASSPFSRGKTGELFF.

This sequence joins TRBV4-3 and TRBJ1-1; a possible D gene is TRBD1 (5 bases). Germline V gene lookup returns CDR1 LGHNA and CDR2 YSLEER. Trimming left V 1 base short and J 0 bases short, with 9 bases between. CDR3 size: 15 residues. CDR3 coding DNA: TGCGCCAGCAGCCAAGCCGGGGCGTTGAACACTGAAGCTTTCTTT. Amino acids: CASSQAGALNTEAFF.

The chain combines TRBV2 with TRBJ2-7; possibly TRBD1 or TRBD2 for D (6 bases each). CDR1 SNHLY and CDR2 FYNNEI come from the germline V gene. V gave up 3 bases and J gave up 1 base, with 19 bases separating them. The CDR3 covers 17 residues. As DNA, the CDR3 is TGTGCCAGCAGTGATTCCACTTGGGGGGCCGGTTCCTACGAGCAGTACTTC. This encodes CASSDSTWGAGSYEQYF.

The chain couples TRBV7-8 to TRBJ2-1, with TRBD2 identical over 11 bases. The CDR3 is 19 amino acids. The J segment lost 6 bases and the V segment lost 5 bases, leaving 18 bases of the junction unmatched. The germline V gene has CDR1 SGHVS and CDR2 FQNEAQ. CDR3 amino acids: CASSPLTSGTSLLLNEQFF. The CDR3 DNA sequence: TGTGCCAGCAGCCCCCTGACTAGCGGGACCTCCCTACTACTCAATGAGCAGTTCTTC.

V is TRBV7-2 and J is TRBJ1-2, with D perhaps matching TRBD1 (6 bases). Per germline, CDR1 SGHTA and CDR2 FQGNSA. This CDR3 spans 15 amino acids. With 1 base removed from V and 2 bases from J, the gap between germline ends came to 11 bases. The CDR3 bases are TGTGCCAGCAGCTTAGGGACAGCGCTAAACTATGGCTACACCTTC. Translated: CASSLGTALNYGYTF.

This sequence joins TRBV12-3 or TRBV12-4 and TRBJ2-7, with 13 bases aligning to TRBD2. With 3 bases clipped from V and 4 bases from J, the junction kept 6 bases outside the gene matches. The length of the CDR3 is 16 residues. The CDR3 sequence: CASSLRTSGRNYEQYF. As DNA, the CDR3 is TGTGCCAGCAGTTTGCGGACTAGCGGGAGAAATTACGAGCAGTACTTC.

The chain links TRBV3-1 to TRBJ1-2; TRBD1 is a possible D gene (5 bases). V shed 7 bases and J shed 8 bases, with 20 bases lying between them. Germline-derived CDR1 and CDR2 are LGHDT and YNNKEL (reference sequence). The CDR3 length is 14 residues. This CDR3 is CASTGRGPQGGYTF. For the CDR3, the DNA is TGTGCCAGCACTGGTAGGGGCCCTCAGGGCGGCTACACCTTC.

The V call is TRBV15, the J call TRBJ2-7; 8 bases are a match to TRBD1. This CDR3 is 15 amino acids long. The junction had 9 bases not matched to a gene; V was cut back by 4 bases and J by 4 bases. Germline CDR1 is LNHNV and CDR2 is YYDKDF (reference sequence). Here the CDR3 reads CATSTAPGQVYEQYF. The CDR3, as DNA: TGTGCCACCAGCACGGCTCCGGGACAGGTTTACGAGCAGTACTTC.

The gene calls are TRBV30 and TRBJ1-2, with TRBD1 matching over 9 bases. Looked up from germline, CDR1 is GTSNPN and CDR2 is SVGIG (reference sequence). This CDR3 is built from 12 residues. After removal of 2 bases from V and 10 bases from J, the junction contained 5 bases not matched to a gene. The CDR3 is CAWSRGQGTYTF. CDR3 bases: TGTGCCTGGAGTAGGGGACAGGGAACCTACACCTTC.

J is TRBJ2-7 and V is TRBV29-1, with D unresolved. Trimming stripped 1 base from V and 5 bases from J, with 18 bases between. The CDR3 has 15 amino acids. In germline, CDR1 is SQVTM, CDR2 ANQGSEA. This CDR3 is CSVEGPDHYPHEQYF. CDR3 nucleotides: TGCAGCGTTGAAGGCCCAGACCACTACCCCCACGAGCAGTACTTC.

The V call is TRBV30, the J call TRBJ1-5, with TRBD1 matching 9 bases. CDR3 size: 15 residues. Germline assignment: CDR1 GTSNPN and CDR2 SVGIG (reference sequence). The J segment lost 2 bases and the V segment lost 3 bases, leaving 5 bases of the junction unmatched. CDR3 amino acids: CAWRGTGRGNQPQHF. DNA for the CDR3: TGTGCCTGGAGGGGGACAGGGCGAGGCAATCAGCCCCAGCATTTT.

The chain couples TRBV7-6 to TRBJ2-7; D possibly corresponds to TRBD1 (6 bases). This CDR3 has 13 amino acids. Trimming pared 1 base from V and 7 bases from J, leaving 11 bases between. The germline CDR1 and CDR2 sequences are SGHVS and FNYEAQ. The CDR3 DNA sequence: TGTGCCAGCAGCTTAGGCAACAGGGAAGAGCAGTACTTC. Amino acids: CASSLGNREEQYF.

The CDR3 DNA is TGCAGTGCTAGGAGGGCCGGGCTCTCCTACAATGAGCAGTTCTTC. Encoded protein: CSARRAGLSYNEQFF. The chain couples TRBV20-1 to TRBJ2-1, with a weak D call TRBD2 (5 bases). Trimming took 3 bases from V and 0 from J, leaving 12 bases between them. Germline loops: CDR1 DFQATT, CDR2 SNEGSKA (reference sequence). CDR3 length: 15 amino acids.

DNA of the CDR3: TGTGCCAGCAGTACCGGGACAGGGGTCAACTATGGCTACACCTTC. Translated, it gives CASSTGTGVNYGYTF. J is TRBJ1-2 and V is TRBV12-3 or TRBV12-4; 10 bases are shared with TRBD1. This CDR3 is built from 15 residues. V was clipped by 5 bases and J by 2 bases; unmatched bases: 5.

The chain has TRBV2 and TRBJ2-1, with 11 bases that match TRBD2. CDR1 and CDR2 (germline): SNHLY, FYNNEI. There are 15 residues in the CDR3. Trimming cost V 5 bases and J 8 bases; bases outside gene matches: 8. CDR3 in DNA: TGTGCCAGCAGTTTACTAGCGGGAGAGGTCCATGAGCAGTTCTTC. Translated: CASSLLAGEVHEQFF.

The gene calls are TRBV11-2 and TRBJ2-7, with D possibly being TRBD1 or TRBD2 (5 bases each). CDR1 is SGHAT and CDR2 is FQNNGV in the germline V gene. The CDR3 extends over 16 amino acids. V was cut by 3 bases and J by 0 bases, with 15 bases left in between. CDR3 sequence (DNA): TGTGCCAGCAGCTTGTTAGTGGGACGATCCTCCTACGAGCAGTACTTC. Translating it yields CASSLLVGRSSYEQYF.

The V and J genes are TRBV5-1 and TRBJ2-1; 8 bases align to TRBD2. The CDR3 has 15 residues. After removal of 4 bases from V and 5 bases from J, the junction contained 8 bases not matched to a gene. Germline assignment: CDR1 SGHRS and CDR2 YFSETQ. CDR3: CASSLGGGSHNEQFF. CDR3 in DNA: TGCGCCAGCAGCCTGGGCGGGGGGTCCCACAATGAGCAGTTCTTC. The full variable domain, with the rest looked up from reference TRBV5-1 and TRBJ2-1, is KAGVTQTPRYLIKTRGQQVTLSCSPISGHRSVSWYQQTPGQGLQFLFEYFSETQRNKGNFPGRFSGRQFSNSRSEMNVSTLELGDSALYLCASSLGGGSHNEQFFGPGTRLTVL.

The gene calls are TRBV29-1 and TRBJ2-1, with no clear D. Germline-derived CDR1 and CDR2 are SQVTM and ANQGSEA. CDR3 length: 14 amino acids. V lost 7 bases to trimming and J lost 1 base, with 14 bases between them. For the CDR3, the DNA is TGCAGCGCCCTACGGATCAGTTCCTACAATGAGCAGTTCTTC. Translating gives CSALRISSYNEQFF.

The J gene is TRBJ2-3, the V gene TRBV4-2; possible D gene TRBD2, 6 bases. Germline V lookup: CDR1 LGHNA, CDR2 YNFKEQ. The V gene lost 0 bases and the J gene lost 4 bases, with 17 bases spanning the gap. The CDR3 runs 17 residues. This CDR3 reads CASSQDLGNTGADTQYF. Here the CDR3 DNA reads TGTGCCAGCAGCCAAGATCTAGGAAACACGGGAGCAGATACGCAGTATTTT.